A selection of T cell receptor beta chains follows, all from one sample in a study of CD4+ T cells in melanoma. TCRdb's table, derived via immunoSEQ multiplex PCR, lists solely in-frame clones and lacks some. This table holds approximately 9,700 clones, roughly 80% found once. Sequenced material: cells from a culture (not recorded whether cultured in vitro). The receptors originated from a human donor with melanoma. Both conserved end residues are part of each CDR3. A D gene is named only where the DNA matches it firmly. Clone size is given for some rows only: seen once, a few or many times, or a class if the clone is expanded.

V gene,D gene,clone size,J gene,CDR3 protein,CDR3 DNA
TRBV2,.,.,TRBJ1-2,CASSGGPAGQLYGYTF,TGTGCCAGCAGTGGAGGCCCTGCCGGGCAGCTCTATGGCTACACCTTC
TRBV9,.,.,TRBJ1-3,CASSTTGSGNTIYF,TGTGCCAGCAGCACCACAGGGTCTGGAAACACCATATATTTT
TRBV21-1,.,once,TRBJ2-7,CASSKRDSYEQYF,TGTGCCAGCAGCAAAAGGGACTCATACGAGCAGTACTTC
TRBV15,TRBD1,.,TRBJ2-7,CATSRAAVGTGGSYEQYF,TGTGCCACCAGCAGAGCCGCCGTCGGGACAGGGGGCTCCTACGAGCAGTACTTC
TRBV30,.,.,TRBJ2-7,CAWSLVLNEQYF,TGTGCCTGGAGTCTTGTACTTAATGAGCAGTACTTC
TRBV3-1/TRBV3-2,.,.,TRBJ2-5,CASSLYLTAPNPREETQYF,TGTGCCAGCAGCCTTTATTTGACGGCCCCTAACCCTCGGGAAGAGACCCAGTACTTC
TRBV5-1,TRBD1,.,TRBJ1-4,CASSATGTGHEKLFF,TGCGCCAGCAGCGCAACCGGGACAGGGCATGAAAAACTGTTTTTT
TRBV7-3,TRBD1,.,TRBJ2-2,CASSPEQGITGELFF,TGTGCCAGCAGCCCGGAACAGGGGATCACCGGGGAGCTGTTTTTT
TRBV19,.,medium-sized,TRBJ1-1,CASQWTANTEAFF,TGTGCCAGTCAGTGGACAGCGAACACTGAAGCTTTCTTT
TRBV5-1,TRBD1,.,TRBJ2-2,CASSLGDRTTGELFF,TGCGCCAGCAGCTTGGGGGACAGAACTACCGGGGAGCTGTTTTTT
TRBV3-1/TRBV3-2,.,.,TRBJ1-1,CASSSRLGGRTEAFF,TGTGCCAGCAGCAGCAGACTTGGGGGCCGCACTGAAGCTTTCTTT
TRBV6-6,.,.,TRBJ1-1,CASSRGQNTEAFF,TGTGCCAGCAGCCGGGGACAGAACACTGAAGCTTTCTTT
TRBV18,.,.,TRBJ2-5,CASSPTGPETQYF,TGTGCCAGCTCACCGACGGGACCTGAGACCCAGTACTTC
TRBV6-6,.,.,TRBJ2-7,CASSPEFEQYF,TGTGCCAGCAGTCCCGAATTCGAGCAGTACTTC
TRBV11-2,TRBD2,.,TRBJ2-1,CASSLGLVNEQFF,TGTGCCAGCAGCTTGGGACTAGTGAATGAGCAGTTCTTC
TRBV30,.,.,TRBJ2-2,CAWSVEAGTAGELFF,TGTGCCTGGAGTGTAGAGGCGGGTACGGCCGGGGAGCTGTTTTTT
TRBV6-6,.,.,TRBJ2-5,CASSLVLQETQYF,TGTGCCAGCAGCCTTGTACTTCAAGAGACCCAGTACTTC
TRBV29-1,.,.,TRBJ2-5,CSVLSGQETQYF,TGCAGCGTGTTGAGCGGACAAGAGACCCAGTACTTC
TRBV2,.,.,TRBJ1-1,CASRKVRPPEAFF,TGTGCCAGCAGAAAGGTGCGCCCCCCTGAAGCTTTCTTT
TRBV7-8,.,few,TRBJ2-2,CASSLGLGPNTGELFF,TGTGCCAGCAGCTTAGGGCTGGGTCCCAACACCGGGGAGCTGTTTTTT
TRBV10-3,.,.,TRBJ2-3,CAIGGAGDTDTQYF,TGTGCCATCGGGGGCGCGGGGGACACAGATACGCAGTATTTT
TRBV10-3,.,few,TRBJ1-2,CAIHTDRTYGYTF,TGTGCCATCCATACCGACAGGACCTACGGCTACACCTTC
TRBV5-1,.,.,TRBJ1-1,CASSLDPPRARAGPKNTEAFF,TGCGCCAGCAGCTTAGACCCCCCTCGGGCTCGGGCAGGCCCTAAGAACACTGAAGCTTTCTTT
TRBV11-2,.,.,TRBJ2-7,CASSYSYEQYF,TGTGCCAGCAGCTACTCCTACGAGCAGTACTTC
TRBV6-5,TRBD2,.,TRBJ2-7,CASRGTSGDEQYF,TGTGCCAGCAGGGGGACTAGCGGAGACGAGCAGTACTTC
TRBV10-3,.,.,TRBJ2-6,CAISPGSGANVLTF,TGTGCCATCAGCCCTGGGTCTGGGGCCAACGTCCTGACTTTC
TRBV19,.,.,TRBJ2-7,CASSIDPTYEQYF,TGTGCCAGTAGTATAGATCCGACCTACGAGCAGTACTTC
TRBV6-1,.,.,TRBJ1-1,CASSEDGALSGRNTEAFF,TGTGCCAGCAGCGAAGATGGGGCCCTGTCGGGCCGGAACACTGAAGCTTTCTTT
TRBV30,.,.,TRBJ1-1,CAWSRMNTEAFF,TGTGCCTGGAGTAGGATGAACACTGAAGCTTTCTTT
TRBV5-6,.,.,TRBJ2-1,CASSGRGMWNEQFF,TGTGCCAGCAGCGGCCGGGGCATGTGGAATGAGCAGTTCTTC
TRBV7-3,.,few,TRBJ1-3,CASSSKGGSGNTIYF,TGTGCCAGCAGCTCAAAAGGGGGCTCTGGAAACACCATATATTTT
TRBV12-3/TRBV12-4,.,.,TRBJ1-3,CASSLDGGNTIYF,TGTGCCAGCAGTTTAGACGGAGGAAACACCATATATTTT
TRBV27,.,.,TRBJ1-5,CASSLSGFGPQHF,TGTGCCAGCAGTTTGTCGGGTTTTGGGCCCCAGCATTTT
TRBV7-8,.,.,TRBJ2-1,CASSPPLRLGGYNEQFF,TGTGCCAGCAGCCCCCCCCTCCGACTAGGGGGCTACAATGAGCAGTTCTTC
TRBV9,.,.,TRBJ2-3,CASSVDGGIDTDTQYF,TGTGCCAGCAGCGTAGATGGGGGGATCGACACAGATACGCAGTATTTT
TRBV5-4,.,few,TRBJ2-2,CASSPVMSDTGELFF,TGTGCCAGCAGCCCCGTGATGAGCGACACCGGGGAGCTGTTTTTT
TRBV12-3/TRBV12-4,.,.,TRBJ2-5,CASTLGGTQYF,TGTGCCAGCACCCTGGGGGGGACCCAGTACTTC
TRBV30,.,once,TRBJ1-1,CAWSSERQKAFF,TGTGCCTGGAGTTCAGAGCGGCAAAAAGCTTTCTTT
TRBV30,.,.,TRBJ1-2,CAWSRGNYGYTF,TGTGCCTGGAGTCGGGGAAACTATGGCTACACCTTC
TRBV2,.,.,TRBJ1-2,CASSEPFGYTF,TGTGCCAGCAGTGAACCCTTTGGCTACACCTTC
TRBV23-1,.,.,TRBJ2-7,CASSQSGGGPYEQYF,TGCGCCAGCAGTCAATCGGGAGGGGGGCCCTACGAGCAGTACTTC
TRBV7-2,.,.,TRBJ2-7,CASSPRGYLGEQYF,TGTGCCAGCAGCCCACGCGGGTACCTTGGAGAGCAGTACTTC
TRBV10-3,.,.,TRBJ2-3,CAIGVGNTDTQYF,TGTGCCATCGGCGTGGGGAACACAGATACGCAGTATTTT
TRBV7-3,.,.,TRBJ2-2,CASSLNRGGFTGELFF,TGTGCCAGCAGCTTAAACAGGGGAGGCTTCACCGGGGAGCTGTTTTTT
TRBV6-1,.,.,TRBJ1-6,CASSERGNNSPLHF,TGTGCCAGCAGTGAAAGGGGTAATAATTCACCCCTCCACTTT
TRBV9,TRBD1,.,TRBJ2-3,CASSVRQGASSTDTQYF,TGTGCCAGCAGCGTCCGACAGGGGGCTTCGAGCACAGATACGCAGTATTTT
TRBV5-4,.,.,TRBJ2-5,CASSFGGTGQETQYF,TGTGCCAGCAGCTTTGGGGGGACGGGGCAAGAGACCCAGTACTTC
TRBV10-3,.,.,TRBJ2-7,CAISDWSSYEQYF,TGTGCCATCAGTGACTGGAGCTCCTACGAGCAGTACTTC
TRBV19,TRBD1,.,TRBJ2-7,CASSISFGTGYYEQYF,TGTGCCAGTAGTATCTCGTTTGGGACAGGGTACTACGAGCAGTACTTC
TRBV29-1,TRBD2,.,TRBJ2-3,CSVTSGTDTQYF,TGCAGCGTAACTAGCGGCACAGATACGCAGTATTTT
TRBV2,.,.,TRBJ1-5,CASSFFPQGGSNQPQHF,TGTGCCAGCAGTTTTTTCCCCCAGGGAGGAAGCAATCAGCCCCAGCATTTT
TRBV27,TRBD1,.,TRBJ1-2,CASTQTGWKNYGYTF,TGTGCCAGCACCCAGACAGGGTGGAAGAACTATGGCTACACCTTC
TRBV12-3/TRBV12-4,TRBD1,medium-sized,TRBJ1-1,CASSAGQYEAFF,TGTGCCAGCAGCGCGGGACAGTATGAAGCTTTCTTT
TRBV30,.,.,TRBJ2-7,CAWSVPGYEQYF,TGTGCCTGGAGTGTACCTGGCTACGAGCAGTACTTC
TRBV2,.,few,TRBJ2-1,CASGDRDLRLNEQFF,TGTGCCAGCGGAGACCGGGACCTCCGTCTCAATGAGCAGTTCTTC
TRBV20-1,.,few,TRBJ1-2,CSARNYGYTF,TGCAGTGCTAGAAACTATGGCTACACCTTC
TRBV5-6,TRBD2,.,TRBJ2-1,CASSLGLAAIINEQFF,TGTGCCAGCAGCTTGGGACTAGCAGCGATTATCAATGAGCAGTTCTTC